In its sample, the clone carrying this T cell receptor (beta chain) was seen a few times. Antigen: not known. TCRdb fed the 5' RACE reads into MiXCR, producing one record per CDR3 protein. The sample includes 250,000 or so distinct CDR3 sequences, more than 20% of them seen just once. These data originate in a study of CD8 T cells in ankylosing spondylitis. Study outcomes and limitations: The clones that were linked to disease were reported to be significantly enriched in matched synovial fluid samples from ankylosing spondylitis patients. Researchers report that disease-linked clones proved CD8+ and relatively rare in peripheral blood.

V was trimmed by 1 base and J by 1 base, leaving 13 bases between them. Germline lookup yields CDR1 DFQATT and CDR2 SNEGSKA (reference sequence). CDR3 size: 15 residues. The receptor's source is a male donor with ankylosing spondylitis or in good health (not recorded which). The sequencing input was blood, either unsorted or a sorted T cell fraction (not recorded which). This sequence joins TRBV20-1 and TRBJ2-5; D gene ambiguous. CDR3 amino acids: CSARGRTSRQETQYF. The CDR3 DNA is TGCAGTGCTAGAGGCCGGACCAGTCGCCAAGAGACCCAGTACTTC.